This T cell receptor (beta chain) was sequenced for a study of blood T cells in healthy people across ages. The study, taken as a whole, reports: Since the PBMCs were unsorted, naive and antigen-experienced cells could not be conclusively compared. Long-lived donors had more naive CD4+ cells and higher diversity than aged donors. The CMV status of each donor remained undetermined, and this could have confounded shifts in expanded clonotypes.

The individuals who served as donors were healthy Caucasians living in Russia, aged about 6 to 95. PCR was performed a second time for roughly 7 to 12 cycles using a sample-barcoded 5' primer and a J-beta primer mix. MiXCR was run by TCRdb on the 5' RACE reads, yielding one entry per CDR3 protein. The table includes 1.4 million to 1.5 million distinct CDR3 sequences, 40% to 50% detected once. As to this clonotype: The antigen is undetermined.

The CDR3 totals 14 residues. In germline, CDR1 is SGHTA, CDR2 FQGNSA. V shed 9 bases and J 3 bases; nucleotides not matched to a gene: 10. This TCR was sampled from a young woman in good health. The rearrangement links TRBV7-2 to TRBJ1-1; TRBD1 agrees at 7 bases. The sample comprised blood. CDR3 bases: TGTGCCAGTTCGCGACAGGGCTCGTACACTGAAGCTTTCTTT. Its protein product is CASSRQGSYTEAFF.